These T cell receptor beta chains were read from a single sample in a study of control samples from healthy donors and cancer patients. Some clones are missing from TCRdb's copy, which holds only in-frame ones; the method was immunoSEQ multiplex PCR. The table has 95,000 to 130,000 clones, approximately 90% seen once; the top ten hold approximately 1.1%. Input material: PBMCs. The source of these receptors is a woman aged 45-60 years with colorectal cancer. CDR3s include the opening cysteine and the closing phenylalanine or tryptophan. Each record gives: D gene, V gene, J gene, clone size, CDR3 protein, CDR3 DNA. A D gene is named only where the DNA matches it firmly. Size is stated for part of the rows, as once, few or many counts, or as a class when the clone is expanded.

>-|TRBV6-1|TRBJ1-4|-
CASSEEDLEKLFF
TGTGCCAGCAGTGAGGAGGACCTTGAAAAACTGTTTTTT
>-|TRBV24-1|TRBJ1-6|-
CAASPDRRSPLHF
TGTGCCGCCAGCCCTGACAGACGCTCACCCCTCCACTTT
>TRBD1|TRBV6-5|TRBJ1-1|few
CASSNNRDRGSEAFF
TGTGCCAGCAGTAACAACCGGGACAGAGGATCTGAAGCTTTCTTT
>-|TRBV14|TRBJ1-1|-
CASSYLTEMNTEAFF
TGTGCCAGCAGCTACCTCACAGAGATGAACACTGAAGCTTTCTTT
>TRBD1|TRBV7-2|TRBJ2-7|-
CASSNRGLSYEQYF
TGTGCCAGCAGCAACAGGGGTTTGTCCTACGAGCAGTACTTC
>-|TRBV6-5|TRBJ1-1|-
CASSSTGEKAFF
TGTGCCAGCAGTTCGACAGGCGAGAAAGCTTTCTTT
>-|TRBV28|TRBJ2-1|-
CASSPAPGKYNEQFF
TGTGCCAGCAGTCCCGCCCCGGGGAAGTACAATGAGCAGTTCTTC
>TRBD1|TRBV5-6|TRBJ2-2|-
CASSFSSGTGISGELFF
TGTGCCAGCAGCTTCTCATCCGGGACAGGGATTTCCGGGGAGCTGTTTTTT
>-|TRBV5-1|TRBJ1-3|-
CASSPIPTGPGNTIYF
TGCGCCAGCAGCCCTATTCCGACAGGACCTGGAAACACCATATATTTT
>-|TRBV5-5|TRBJ1-1|-
CASSLIDELGAEAFF
TGTGCCAGCAGCTTGATCGACGAATTGGGTGCTGAAGCTTTCTTT
>-|TRBV5-1|TRBJ2-1|-
CASSPERYSYNEQFF
TGCGCCAGCAGCCCGGAGCGGTACTCCTACAATGAGCAGTTCTTC
>TRBD1|TRBV12-3/TRBV12-4|TRBJ1-2|-
CASKSDRVEGYTF
TGTGCCAGCAAATCGGACAGGGTTGAAGGCTACACCTTC
>-|TRBV10-2|TRBJ2-3|-
CASSEELSTDTQYF
TGCGCCAGCAGTGAGGAGCTAAGCACCGATACGCAGTATTTT
>-|TRBV6-2/TRBV6-3|TRBJ2-2|-
CASSYFGAGDTGELFF
TGTGCCAGCAGTTACTTTGGGGCAGGGGACACCGGGGAGCTGTTTTTT
>-|TRBV3-1/TRBV3-2|TRBJ1-5|-
CASSQQSGQPQHF
TGTGCCAGCAGCCAACAGTCAGGTCAGCCCCAGCATTTT
>TRBD2|TRBV14|TRBJ2-2|-
CASSQLSSGSNTGELFF
TGTGCCAGCAGCCAGTTATCTAGCGGGTCGAACACCGGGGAGCTGTTTTTT
>-|TRBV4-2|TRBJ2-4|once
CASSQVGTSLAKNIQYF
TGTGCCAGCAGCCAAGTAGGGACAAGCCTAGCCAAAAACATTCAGTACTTC
>-|TRBV5-4|TRBJ2-7|-
CASSSRANTYEQYF
TGTGCCAGCAGCTCGAGGGCTAACACCTACGAGCAGTACTTC
>-|TRBV7-2|TRBJ1-2|-
CASSPSTNYGYTF
TGTGCCAGCAGCCCAAGCACTAACTATGGCTACACCTTC
>-|TRBV6-6|TRBJ1-2|once
CASSGPGAGGYTF
TGTGCCAGCAGTGGACCGGGAGCTGGTGGCTACACCTTC
>TRBD1|TRBV14|TRBJ1-6|-
CASSQNTGVHSPLHF
TGTGCCAGCAGCCAAAATACAGGGGTTCATTCACCCCTCCACTTT
>-|TRBV2|TRBJ1-2|-
CATGWRGDYGYTF
TGTGCCACCGGTTGGAGGGGGGACTATGGCTACACCTTC
>-|TRBV15|TRBJ2-7|-
CATSRDSGGSSDYEQYF
TGTGCCACCAGCAGAGATTCTGGGGGGTCGAGTGACTACGAGCAGTACTTC
>TRBD1|TRBV24-1|TRBJ1-2|once
CATSDFKQGLHYGYTF
TGTGCCACCAGTGATTTTAAACAGGGGCTACACTATGGCTACACCTTC
>-|TRBV5-1|TRBJ2-7|-
CASSSTRTGKAYEQYF
TGCGCCAGCAGCTCAACACGCACAGGGAAGGCCTACGAGCAGTACTTC
>-|TRBV24-1|TRBJ2-1|-
CATSDFRLEQFF
TGTGCCACCAGTGATTTCCGACTGGAGCAGTTCTTC
>-|TRBV6-2/TRBV6-3|TRBJ2-3|-
CASSRPPVTDTQYF
TGTGCCAGCAGTCGACCCCCTGTCACAGATACGCAGTATTTT
>TRBD1|TRBV3-1/TRBV3-2|TRBJ2-2|-
CASSQDPGQINTGELFF
TGTGCCAGCAGCCAAGATCCGGGACAGATCAACACCGGGGAGCTGTTTTTT
>-|TRBV28|TRBJ2-7|-
CASSSQGGEQYF
TGTGCCAGCAGTTCGCAGGGCGGCGAGCAGTACTTC
>-|TRBV20-1|TRBJ1-6|-
CSASGGSPLHF
TGCAGTGCTAGCGGTGGGTCACCCCTCCACTTT
>TRBD1|TRBV11-2|TRBJ2-2|-
CASSPDRDGELFF
TGTGCCAGCAGCCCCGACAGGGACGGGGAGCTGTTTTTT
>TRBD1|TRBV19|TRBJ1-2|many
CASSQSITAGTGNNYGYTF
TGTGCCAGTAGTCAGTCGATTACCGCCGGGACAGGGAATAACTATGGCTACACCTTC
>-|TRBV5-1|TRBJ2-2|-
CASSPWQGNTGELFF
TGCGCCAGCAGCCCCTGGCAGGGGAACACCGGGGAGCTGTTTTTT
>-|TRBV28|TRBJ2-1|few
CASSRTDPILFRSYNEQFF
TGTGCCAGCAGCCGAACTGATCCCATCCTTTTTAGGTCCTACAATGAGCAGTTCTTC
>-|TRBV4-1|TRBJ2-7|once
CASSQQDGRSYEQYF
TGCGCCAGCAGCCAGCAGGACGGCCGCTCCTACGAGCAGTACTTC
>TRBD2|TRBV29-1|TRBJ2-1|-
CSGTSGYNEQFF
TGCAGCGGGACTAGCGGATACAATGAGCAGTTCTTC
>TRBD1|TRBV7-2|TRBJ1-4|-
CASSYDRVTNEKLFF
TGTGCCAGCAGCTATGACAGGGTCACTAATGAAAAACTGTTTTTT
>-|TRBV5-6|TRBJ1-2|-
CASSFKNLQGLAYGYTF
TGTGCCAGCAGCTTCAAGAACTTACAGGGACTGGCCTATGGCTACACCTTC
>-|TRBV19|TRBJ2-7|-
CASSARRQGLGEQYF
TGTGCCAGTAGTGCCCGTAGGCAGGGTCTTGGCGAGCAGTACTTC
>TRBD2|TRBV5-4|TRBJ2-3|-
CASSQMRGAEANTQYF
TGTGCCAGCAGCCAAATGCGGGGGGCCGAAGCAAATACGCAGTATTTT
>TRBD1|TRBV5-1|TRBJ1-1|few
CASSDTQGVGTEAFF
TGCGCCAGCAGCGATACCCAGGGGGTAGGCACTGAAGCTTTCTTT
>-|TRBV10-1|TRBJ1-1|few
CAIYPKMNTEAFF
TGCGCCATCTACCCCAAGATGAACACTGAAGCTTTCTTT
>-|TRBV18|TRBJ2-5|-
CASSPGWVGQETQYF
TGTGCCAGCTCACCAGGCTGGGTAGGGCAAGAGACCCAGTACTTC
>-|TRBV6-4|TRBJ1-1|-
CASRQDRNTEAFF
TGTGCCAGCAGACAGGACAGGAACACTGAAGCTTTCTTT
>-|TRBV2|TRBJ2-3|-
CASVGTDTQYF
TGTGCCAGCGTCGGGACAGATACGCAGTATTTT
>-|TRBV19|TRBJ1-1|few
CASSEGLNTEAFF
TGTGCCAGTAGCGAGGGATTGAACACTGAAGCTTTCTTT
>-|TRBV10-3|TRBJ2-1|-
CAISESRALSSYNEQFF
TGTGCCATCAGTGAGTCGAGAGCTCTGAGCTCCTACAATGAGCAGTTCTTC
>TRBD1|TRBV19|TRBJ1-3|few
CASTSRGPGQGGFTGNTIYF
TGTGCCAGTACCTCGAGAGGACCGGGACAGGGTGGTTTTACTGGAAACACCATATATTTT
>-|TRBV3-1/TRBV3-2|TRBJ2-3|-
CASSQDVVGRDTQYF
TGTGCCAGCAGCCAAGATGTGGTAGGGAGAGATACGCAGTATTTT
>TRBD1|TRBV11-2|TRBJ2-5|-
CASSLSRDRGLETQYF
TGTGCCAGCAGCTTATCCCGGGACAGGGGGCTGGAGACCCAGTACTTC
>-|TRBV7-2|TRBJ1-2|-
CASSLSIVVGTSWDYGYTF
TGTGCCAGCAGCTTATCTATTGTGGTTGGGACCTCATGGGACTATGGCTACACCTTC
>-|TRBV5-1|TRBJ2-3|-
CASSLPGLSTDTQYF
TGCGCCAGCAGCTTGCCGGGCCTCAGCACAGATACGCAGTATTTT
>TRBD1|TRBV19|TRBJ1-1|-
CASSIVGGKEAFF
TGTGCCAGTAGTATAGTAGGGGGCAAGGAGGCTTTCTTT
>TRBD1|TRBV6-5|TRBJ2-7|-
CASSYSEGANEQYF
TGTGCCAGCAGTTACTCCGAGGGGGCGAACGAGCAGTACTTC
>-|TRBV28|TRBJ2-3|few
CASGHPTGRADTQYF
TGTGCCAGCGGCCACCCTACCGGACGAGCAGATACGCAGTATTTT